Sequencing of this T cell receptor (beta chain) was carried out in a study of blood T cell repertoires in COVID-19. Study-wide context: Acute and convalescent COVID-19 specimens originated in the United States, Italy and Spain.

Source study methods: From reference gene primer amplification, estimates of nucleated cell counts were derived. The protocol was immunoSEQ multiplex PCR, while the TCRdb copy is restricted to in-frame clones and leaves out a portion. The V and J calls and clone size were taken over from that table, and D and trimming were inferred from the DNA. In the table there are tens of thousands of clones, 85% to 90% of which are singletons. CDR1 LNHDA and CDR2 SQIVND come from the germline V gene (reference sequence). This CDR3 has 15 residues. V gave up 10 bases and J gave up 0 bases, with 16 bases separating them.

V usage is TRBV19 and J usage is TRBJ1-3; unclear D gene. This TCR was recovered from a man in his forties or fifties with active COVID-19. Sequenced input: peripheral blood. This CDR3 is CATRTRSFSGNTIYF. The CDR3 DNA follows: TGTGCCACGAGGACTCGCTCATTCTCTGGAAACACCATATATTTT.